This is a list of T cell receptor beta chains from one sample in a study of blood T cell repertoires in COVID-19. The method was immunoSEQ multiplex PCR; TCRdb's version includes in-frame clones alone and lacks a portion of them. The sample has around 300,000 clones, around 92% seen once. The sequenced sample consisted of PBMCs or T cells enriched from blood (not recorded which). Source of these receptors: a woman aged 55-70 years who had recovered from COVID-19. Both conserved end residues are part of each CDR3. The D gene is left open where the match is weak. For some rows the clone size is stated as once, few or many, or as a class when expanded; others skip it.

d_call	clone_size	v_call	j_call	cdr3_nt	cdr3_aa
TRBD2	NA	TRBV10-1	TRBJ2-5	TGCGCCAGCAGTCCGGGACTAGCGGGAGAGACCCAGTACTTC	CASSPGLAGETQYF
NA	NA	TRBV27	TRBJ2-3	TGTGCCAGCAGTTTAGTCCGATCTGGCGGCACCACAGATACGCAGTATTTT	CASSLVRSGGTTDTQYF
TRBD1	NA	TRBV2	TRBJ1-1	TGTGCCAGCAGTGTCCTACCAGGGGGGACTGAAGCTTTCTTT	CASSVLPGGTEAFF
NA	NA	TRBV30	TRBJ1-2	TGTGCCTGGAGTGTGGTGGGACAAATGAGTTTGGGCTACACCTTC	CAWSVVGQMSLGYTF
TRBD1	NA	TRBV7-2	TRBJ1-1	TGTGCCAGCAGCTTAGCCTCACGGGGACAGGCGAACACTGAAGCTTTCTTT	CASSLASRGQANTEAFF
TRBD2	NA	TRBV5-4	TRBJ2-2	TGTGCCAGCAGCGTTCGGACTAGCGGGGTAGGCACCGGGGAGCTGTTTTTT	CASSVRTSGVGTGELFF
NA	NA	TRBV14	TRBJ1-6	TGTGCCAGCAGGGGAGGTAATTCACCCCTCCACTTT	CASRGGNSPLHF
NA	NA	TRBV5-5	TRBJ1-2	TGTGCCAGCAGCTTGGATCCTTGGGCTGGCTACACCTTC	CASSLDPWAGYTF
NA	NA	TRBV3-1/TRBV3-2	TRBJ2-5	TGTGCCAGCAGCCAAGTAAATCACAGACAAGAGACCCAGTACTTC	CASSQVNHRQETQYF
NA	NA	TRBV18	TRBJ2-1	TGTGCCAGCTCACCAATGAGAAATGAGCAGTTCTTC	CASSPMRNEQFF
NA	few	TRBV7-3	TRBJ1-3	TGTGCCAGCAGCTTGGGGCCAGCTTCTGGAAACACCATATATTTT	CASSLGPASGNTIYF
NA	NA	TRBV5-1	TRBJ1-4	TGCGCCAGCAGCTTGGAGGGGTCCAATGAAAAACTGTTTTTT	CASSLEGSNEKLFF
TRBD1	NA	TRBV9	TRBJ1-6	TGTGCCAGCAGAGCCACAGGGGGCGAGAATTCACCCCTCCACTTT	CASRATGGENSPLHF
TRBD2	NA	TRBV29-1	TRBJ2-1	TGCAGCGTGTTCCTTCCGGGACTAGCAGCCAATGAGCAGTTCTTC	CSVFLPGLAANEQFF
NA	NA	TRBV28	TRBJ2-3	TGTGCCAGCAGTTTTCCGGGACTTAAAGGGGTGTATTTT	CASSFPGLKGVYF
TRBD1	NA	TRBV3-1/TRBV3-2	TRBJ1-2	TGTGCCAGCAGCCATCTAACAGGGGGCGAGGGCTACACCTTC	CASSHLTGGEGYTF
NA	NA	TRBV10-3	TRBJ2-5	TGTGCCGTCCGCGGGACAGATAGAGAGACCCAGTACTTC	CAVRGTDRETQYF
NA	NA	TRBV5-4	TRBJ1-1	TGTGCCAGCAGCTTTTACAGGGTAAGCACTGAAGCTTTCTTT	CASSFYRVSTEAFF